Each of the 28 T cell receptor beta chains below was sequenced from the same sample in a study of T-cell reconstitution after alpha-beta-depleted transplantation in children. This sample's TCRbeta library carried unique molecular identifier barcodes. TCRdb reprocessed the PCR reads via MiXCR and lists one record per CDR3 protein. The table includes about 900,000 distinct CDR3 sequences, under 30% detected once. The sample consisted of PBMCs, mostly from graft donor cells, taken 360 days after TCRalphabeta/CD19-depleted stem cell transplant. Every receptor here comes from a boy under two years old who had a stem cell transplant for SCID, so the T cells may come from the graft donor.

This clonotype was counted a few times. The J gene is TRBJ1-2, the V gene TRBV20-1, with D tentatively TRBD1 (6 bases). The V end was cut by 3 bases, the J end by 1 base, with 24 bases between. The CDR3 runs to 18 residues. Germline V gene data show CDR1 as DFQATT and CDR2 as SNEGSKA (reference sequence). CDR3 bases: TGCAGTGCTAGTGGGGCTGTTTTGGGACACCCAATTAACTATGGCTACACCTTC. Its protein product is CSASGAVLGHPINYGYTF.

The rearrangement links TRBV10-3 to TRBJ2-3; 11 nucleotides agree with TRBD2. Trimming cost V 3 bases and J 2 bases; bases outside gene matches: 4. The CDR3 covers 16 residues. Per the germline V gene, CDR1 is ENHRY and CDR2 is SYGVKD. The CDR3 DNA reads TGTGCCATCAGTGAAGTAGCGGGGGGGTACACAGATACGCAGTATTTT. This encodes CAISEVAGGYTDTQYF.

This clonotype was observed a few times. V usage is TRBV2 and J usage is TRBJ1-2; D is unresolved. Germline-derived CDR1 and CDR2 are SNHLY and FYNNEI. The CDR3 extends over 13 amino acids. V shed 6 bases and J shed 1 base, with 9 bases lying between them. CDR3 loop: CASRSQLNYGYTF. CDR3 coding DNA: TGTGCCAGCAGATCCCAACTTAACTATGGCTACACCTTC.

The rearrangement uses TRBV6-2 or TRBV6-3 and TRBJ2-7, with D possibly being TRBD1 (5 bases). Germline V gives CDR1 MNHEY, CDR2 SVGEGT. This CDR3 has 17 amino acids. Trimming stripped 0 bases from V and 1 base from J, with 16 bases between. Here the CDR3 DNA reads TGTGCCAGCAGTTACTCGATCTTGGACACCTCTTCCTACGAGCAGTACTTC. It codes for CASSYSILDTSSYEQYF.

V gene TRBV11-2 combines with J gene TRBJ2-3; 9 nucleotides align to TRBD1. Germline loops: CDR1 SGHAT, CDR2 FQNNGV. This CDR3 spans 15 amino acids. J gave up 6 bases and V 1 base, and 5 bases lay outside the gene matches. The CDR3 region has the DNA TGTGCCAGCAGCTTAGGTGGACAGGGGTCGGATACGCAGTATTTT. The encoded protein is CASSLGGQGSDTQYF.

The gene calls are TRBV7-6 and TRBJ1-2; tentatively, D is TRBD1 (6 bases). The CDR3 contains 15 residues. V was clipped by 1 base and J by 3 bases, with 12 bases between them. Germline V gene data show CDR1 as SGHVS and CDR2 as FNYEAQ. CDR3 nucleotides: TGTGCCAGCAGCTTAGATCCGGGGGCGGACTATGGCTACACCTTC. This translates into CASSLDPGADYGYTF.

The table lists this clonotype with a few counts. V and J are TRBV5-1 and TRBJ1-2; 7 positions agree with TRBD1. Germline values: CDR1 SGHRS, CDR2 YFSETQ. CDR3 length equals 13 residues. The V segment lost 4 bases and the J segment 7 bases; nucleotides outside the gene matches: 7. CDR3 protein: CASSTRGLGGYTF. CDR3 nucleotide sequence: TGCGCCAGCAGCACAAGGGGGCTCGGTGGCTACACCTTC. Using reference TRBV5-1 and TRBJ1-2 for the parts outside the CDR3, the full variable domain is KAGVTQTPRYLIKTRGQQVTLSCSPISGHRSVSWYQQTPGQGLQFLFEYFSETQRNKGNFPGRFSGRQFSNSRSEMNVSTLELGDSALYLCASSTRGLGGYTFGSGTRLTVV.

The V call is TRBV27, the J call TRBJ2-1, with D possibly being TRBD1 or TRBD2 (5 bases each). The CDR3 has 11 amino acids. CDR1 and CDR2 from the germline V gene are MNHEY and SMNVEV (reference sequence). V was cut by 8 bases and J by 9 bases, with 11 bases left in between. CDR3 coding DNA: TGTGCCAGCTCTTGGGGGAGTGAGCAGTTCTTC. It is translated as CASSWGSEQFF.

The CDR3 loop reads CASSATSGSNTGELFF. The CDR3 coding sequence is TGCGCCAGCAGCGCCACTAGCGGTTCGAACACCGGGGAGCTGTTTTTT. The chain has TRBV5-1 and TRBJ2-2, with 8 nucleotides matching TRBD2. The CDR3 is 16 residues long. Per the germline V gene, CDR1 is SGHRS and CDR2 is YFSETQ. J gave up 0 bases and V 4 bases, and 5 bases lay outside the gene matches.

The chain carries TRBV12-3 or TRBV12-4 and TRBJ2-1; TRBD2 matches at 8 bases. V shed 1 base and J 6 bases; nucleotides not matched to a gene: 5. The CDR3 is 15 amino acids. CDR3: CASSLGRGEGNEQFF. As DNA, the CDR3 is TGTGCCAGCAGTTTAGGGCGGGGGGAGGGCAATGAGCAGTTCTTC.

The table lists this clonotype with a few counts. The genes are TRBV20-1 and TRBJ2-7; 11 bases line up with TRBD2. V lost 0 bases and J lost 12; bases outside the gene matches: 10. Germline CDR1 reads DFQATT; CDR2 reads SNEGSKA (reference sequence). This CDR3 contains 14 residues. Here the CDR3 reads CSARDRLAGTSLYF. The CDR3 DNA follows: TGCAGTGCTAGAGACCGACTAGCGGGGACGAGCTTGTACTTC.

This clonotype appeared a few times. The J gene is TRBJ1-5, the V gene TRBV20-1; D gene unclear. The CDR3 is 15 amino acids. The germline V gene has CDR1 DFQATT and CDR2 SNEGSKA (reference sequence). V was clipped by 3 bases and J by 2 bases, with 14 bases between them. The CDR3 here is CSASADPSGNQPQHF. DNA for the CDR3: TGCAGTGCTAGCGCGGACCCCTCGGGCAATCAGCCCCAGCATTTT.

The chain joins TRBV5-5 to TRBJ2-2, with D unclear. The CDR3 has 14 amino acids. Trimming shortened V by 5 bases and J by 7 bases, and 15 bases separated the two germline ends. Germline-derived CDR1 and CDR2 are SGHKS and YYEKEE (reference sequence). The CDR3 spells CASSTRATYGELFF. CDR3 sequence (DNA): TGTGCCAGCAGTACCCGAGCTACCTACGGGGAGCTGTTTTTT.

This chain joins TRBV4-3 and TRBJ2-2; D is undetermined. V shed 0 bases and J shed 4 bases, with 12 bases lying between them. This CDR3 spans 16 amino acids. In germline, CDR1 is LGHNA, CDR2 YSLEER. CDR3 DNA sequence: TGCGCCAGCAGCCAAGAGTCTGCGTCAGCCACCGGGGAGCTGTTTTTT. Its translation is CASSQESASATGELFF.

This clonotype occurred a few times. As DNA, the CDR3 is TGTGCCAGCAGTTTTTTGAGTGAGGGCTATAGCGGGGAGCTGTTTTTT. Its protein is CASSFLSEGYSGELFF. The gene calls are TRBV12-3 or TRBV12-4 and TRBJ2-2; possible D gene TRBD2, 5 bases. Trimming removed 3 bases at V and 7 bases at J, with 18 bases between. The CDR3 runs to 16 residues.

This clonotype was picked up a small number of times. This chain connects TRBV5-5 to TRBJ2-5, with no clear D. There are 14 residues in the CDR3. Germline loops: CDR1 SGHKS, CDR2 YYEKEE (reference sequence). The ends were cut back, 2 bases at V and 6 bases at J, with 14 bases in the middle. The CDR3 loop is CASSFRVMGKTQYF. In DNA form, the CDR3 reads TGTGCCAGCAGCTTCCGGGTGATGGGAAAGACCCAGTACTTC.

On this clonotype itself: Sequence at one end of the junction differs from germline and may be a read error. This chain joins TRBV6-1 and TRBJ2-4; 7 bases match TRBD1. Germline V gene sequence: CDR1 MNHNS, CDR2 SASEGT. This CDR3 has 17 amino acids. The CDR3 DNA reads as TGTGCCAGCAGCCCTCCTCCTTACAGGGGAGCCAAAAACATTCAGCACTTC. Its protein product is CASSPPPYRGAKNIQHF.

V and J are TRBV30 and TRBJ2-7; D is ambiguous. Germline-derived CDR1 and CDR2 are GTSNPN and SVGIG (reference sequence). Between the trimmed V and J ends, which lost 3 bases and 2 bases, there was a span of 8 bases. The CDR3 has 12 amino acids. The CDR3: CAWSAIPYEQYF. Here the CDR3 DNA reads TGTGCCTGGAGCGCCATACCCTACGAGCAGTACTTC.

This clonotype appeared a few times. The chain uses TRBV11-2 and TRBJ2-5; 8 nucleotides agree with TRBD1. The CDR3 totals 14 residues. Trimming at V came to 1 base and at J to 8 bases, leaving 6 bases not matched to a gene. Germline CDR1 and CDR2: SGHAT and FQNNGV. The CDR3 protein is CASSLGRTGRTQYF. The CDR3 DNA reads TGTGCCAGCAGCTTAGGGAGGACAGGGAGAACCCAGTACTTC.

This clonotype appeared a few times. The gene calls are TRBV6-1 and TRBJ1-1; weak D call: TRBD1 (5 bases). Trimming took 6 bases from V and 3 from J, leaving 14 bases between them. The CDR3 has 14 amino acids. Per germline, CDR1 MNHNS and CDR2 SASEGT. The DNA of the CDR3 is TGTGCCAGCAGCCTGATCCCGGGACACACTGAAGCTTTCTTT. Its protein product is CASSLIPGHTEAFF.

The chain couples TRBV30 to TRBJ2-7; TRBD1 agrees at 8 bases. V lost 4 bases to trimming and J lost 1 base; unmatched junction nucleotides: 9. The CDR3 runs 15 residues. Germline CDR1 reads GTSNPN; CDR2 reads SVGIG (reference sequence). The CDR3 loop is CAWNGQGVRSYEQYF. CDR3 coding DNA: TGTGCCTGGAATGGACAGGGAGTGAGGTCCTACGAGCAGTACTTC. Based on the CDR3 plus reference TRBV30 and TRBJ2-7, the full variable domain is SQTIHQWPATLVQPVGSPLSLECTVEGTSNPNLYWYRQAAGRGLQLLFYSVGIGQISSEVPQNLSASRPQDRQFILSSKKLLLSDSGFYLCAWNGQGVRSYEQYFGPGTRLTVT.

In this sample, this clonotype turned up a few times. V usage is TRBV7-9 and J usage is TRBJ2-3; 8 bases line up with TRBD2. The germline V gene has CDR1 SEHNR and CDR2 FQNEAQ (reference sequence). The CDR3 covers 15 residues. V was clipped by 4 bases and J by 2 bases; unmatched bases: 5. CDR3 residues: CASSSRGADTDTQYF. The CDR3 DNA sequence: TGTGCCAGCAGCTCGCGGGGGGCCGACACAGATACGCAGTATTTT.

This clonotype was seen once. J is TRBJ1-1 and V is TRBV20-1; D remains unclear. Germline CDR1 DFQATT, CDR2 SNEGSKA (reference sequence). The V end lost 7 bases, the J end lost 3 bases, and 12 bases lay between the germline ends. The CDR3 totals 12 residues. Written as DNA, the CDR3 is TGCAGTGTCCCGGGTCCTCACACTGAAGCTTTCTTT. The encoded protein is CSVPGPHTEAFF.

This clonotype was seen a handful of times. This chain joins TRBV20-1 and TRBJ2-5; 8 bases are a match to TRBD2. V lost 3 bases, J lost 7 bases, and 7 bases stayed unmatched. Per germline, CDR1 DFQATT and CDR2 SNEGSKA (reference sequence). This CDR3 spans 13 amino acids. The DNA for the CDR3 is TGCAGTGCTAGCCCGGGGCTAGCGGGGACCCAGTACTTC. Amino acid sequence: CSASPGLAGTQYF.

The chain carries TRBV20-1 and TRBJ2-2; D gene ambiguous. This CDR3 has 14 amino acids. Germline CDR1 and CDR2: DFQATT and SNEGSKA (reference sequence). Trimming left V 5 bases short and J 2 bases short, with 12 bases between. The chain's CDR3 is CSAPVPANTGELFF. CDR3 sequence (DNA): TGCAGTGCTCCCGTACCTGCCAACACCGGGGAGCTGTTTTTT.

This clonotype has just a few counts. V usage is TRBV30 and J usage is TRBJ2-1, with 8 nucleotides matching TRBD2. Germline CDR1 reads GTSNPN; CDR2 reads SVGIG (reference sequence). This CDR3 is 15 amino acids long. V lost 4 bases to trimming and J lost 9 bases; unmatched junction nucleotides: 14. The CDR3 region is CAWTPGLALAGEQFF. DNA for the CDR3: TGTGCCTGGACACCCGGACTAGCCTTAGCTGGTGAGCAGTTCTTC.

The CDR3 region is CASSSRVGGEAFF. For the CDR3, the DNA is TGCGCCAGCAGCTCCCGGGTTGGAGGTGAAGCTTTCTTT. The chain couples TRBV5-1 to TRBJ1-1; D is undetermined. V was pared by 3 bases and J by 7 bases, with 13 bases between. Germline loops: CDR1 SGHRS, CDR2 YFSETQ. The CDR3 consists of 13 residues.

In its sample, this clonotype was seen many times. The V gene is TRBV20-1, the J gene TRBJ1-5, with D perhaps matching TRBD1 (6 bases). The germline V gene has CDR1 DFQATT and CDR2 SNEGSKA (reference sequence). The V and J ends lost 4 bases and 8 bases respectively, with 15 bases between them. The CDR3 runs 13 residues. The CDR3 spells CSATGPGGEPQHF. DNA of the CDR3: TGCAGTGCTACCGGACCTGGGGGCGAGCCCCAGCATTTT.